A selection of T cell receptor beta chains follows, all from one sample in a study of blood T cells in healthy people across ages. TCRdb analysed the 5' RACE reads with MiXCR anew, one entry per CDR3 protein. The sample holds hundreds of thousands of distinct CDR3 sequences, roughly 50% seen once. The sample was blood. The source of these receptors is a man aged 30 to 45 in good health. CDR3s include the opening cysteine and the closing phenylalanine or tryptophan. The D gene is left open where the match is weak. Rows give clone size only sometimes, using once, few, many, or a class for an expanded clone.

D: NA; size: NA; V: TRBV2; J: TRBJ1-2; DNA: TGTGCCAGCAGTGAGACGGGGGGCCCCACGGTTGGCTACACCTTC; CDR3: CASSETGGPTVGYTF
D: NA; size: NA; V: TRBV6-1; J: TRBJ2-1; DNA: TGTGCCAGCAGTGAAGGGGGCGGAGGGAATGAGCAGTTCTTC; CDR3: CASSEGGGGNEQFF
D: NA; size: NA; V: TRBV7-2; J: TRBJ2-2; DNA: TGTGCCAGCAGCATCGGGACCGGGGAGCTGTTTTTT; CDR3: CASSIGTGELFF
D: NA; size: NA; V: TRBV4-3; J: TRBJ1-6; DNA: TGCGCCAGCAGCCAAGCCCCTGCCTCACCCCTCCACTTT; CDR3: CASSQAPASPLHF
D: NA; size: NA; V: TRBV27; J: TRBJ2-7; DNA: TGTGCCAGCAGTTTATCGAGGCTAAGCTCCTACAATGTGCAGTACTTC; CDR3: CASSLSRLSSYNVQYF
D: TRBD2; size: many; V: TRBV20-1; J: TRBJ2-5; DNA: TGCAGTGCTAGGGGGACTAGCGGGGGGTTGGAGACCCAGTACTTC; CDR3: CSARGTSGGLETQYF
D: NA; size: few; V: TRBV9; J: TRBJ2-5; DNA: TGTGCCAGCAGCGTAGCACTCGGGGGCCGGGAGACCCAGTACTTC; CDR3: CASSVALGGRETQYF
D: NA; size: NA; V: TRBV10-3; J: TRBJ2-6; DNA: TGTGCCATCAGTGAGTCATCGGGGTCCGGGGCCAACGTCCTGACTTTC; CDR3: CAISESSGSGANVLTF
D: NA; size: NA; V: TRBV4-3; J: TRBJ1-6; DNA: TGCGCCAGCAGCCAGGAACGGGTGCCCTATAATTCACCCCTCCACTTT; CDR3: CASSQERVPYNSPLHF
D: TRBD1; size: NA; V: TRBV7-2; J: TRBJ2-4; DNA: TGTGCCAGCAGCCGCGAGACAGGGGGGGTCAAAAACATTCAGTACTTC; CDR3: CASSRETGGVKNIQYF
D: NA; size: NA; V: TRBV2; J: TRBJ1-2; DNA: TGTGCCAGCATTCAAACGGGGTCGGTCTCTGGCTACACCTTC; CDR3: CASIQTGSVSGYTF